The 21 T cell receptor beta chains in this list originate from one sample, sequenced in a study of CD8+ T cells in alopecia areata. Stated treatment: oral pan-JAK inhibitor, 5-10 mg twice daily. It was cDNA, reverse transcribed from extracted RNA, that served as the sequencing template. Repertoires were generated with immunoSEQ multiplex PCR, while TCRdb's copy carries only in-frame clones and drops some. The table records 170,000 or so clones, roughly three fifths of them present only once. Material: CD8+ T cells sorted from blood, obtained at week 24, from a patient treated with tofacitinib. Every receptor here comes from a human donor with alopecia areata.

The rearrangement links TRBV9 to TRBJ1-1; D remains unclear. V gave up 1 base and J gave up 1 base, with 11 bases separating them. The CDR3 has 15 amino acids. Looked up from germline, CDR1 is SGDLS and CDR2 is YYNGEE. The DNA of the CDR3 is TGTGCCAGCAGCGTATCCAACGCCGGGAACACTGAAGCTTTCTTT. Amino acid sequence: CASSVSNAGNTEAFF.

CDR3 nucleotides: TGTGCCAGCAGCTTACCCTTAGCGGGGTACGCTACGCAGTATTTT. Translated, it gives CASSLPLAGYATQYF. This chain links TRBV7-2 with TRBJ2-3; 8 bases are a match to TRBD2. The CDR3 sequence is 15 residues long. J gave up 8 bases and V 2 bases, and 9 bases lay outside the gene matches. CDR1 and CDR2 (germline): SGHTA, FQGNSA.

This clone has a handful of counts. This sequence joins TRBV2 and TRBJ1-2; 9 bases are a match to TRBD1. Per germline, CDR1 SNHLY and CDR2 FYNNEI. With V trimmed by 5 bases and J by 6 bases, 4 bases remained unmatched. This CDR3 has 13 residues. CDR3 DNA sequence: TGTGCCAGCAGTCCCGGGACAGGGAATGGCTACACCTTC. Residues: CASSPGTGNGYTF. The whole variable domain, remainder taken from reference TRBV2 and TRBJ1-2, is EPEVTQTPSHQVTQMGQEVILRCVPISNHLYFYWYRQILGQKVEFLVSFYNNEISEKSEIFDDQFSVERPDGSNFTLKIRSTKLEDSAMYFCASSPGTGNGYTFGSGTRLTVV.

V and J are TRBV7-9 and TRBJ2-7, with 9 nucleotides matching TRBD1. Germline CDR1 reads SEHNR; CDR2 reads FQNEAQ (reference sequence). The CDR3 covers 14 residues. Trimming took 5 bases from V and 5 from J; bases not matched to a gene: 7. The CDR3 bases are TGTGCCAGCAGCCCGGGACAGGGTCTAGACGAGCAGTACTTC. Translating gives CASSPGQGLDEQYF.

The CDR3 loop is CAWSHSGEAFF. In nucleotides, the CDR3 is TGTGCCTGGAGTCACTCAGGGGAAGCTTTCTTT. The rearrangement links TRBV30 to TRBJ1-1; TRBD1 might be the D (5 bases). CDR3 size: 11 residues. Germline-derived CDR1 and CDR2 are GTSNPN and SVGIG (reference sequence). The V gene lost 2 bases and the J gene lost 8 bases, with 9 bases spanning the gap.

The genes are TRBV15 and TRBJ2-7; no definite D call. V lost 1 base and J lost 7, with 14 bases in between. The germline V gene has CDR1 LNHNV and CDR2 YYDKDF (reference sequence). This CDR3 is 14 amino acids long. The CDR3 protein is CATSRGGSYGEQYF. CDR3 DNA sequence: TGTGCCACCAGCAGAGGTGGTTCCTACGGAGAGCAGTACTTC.

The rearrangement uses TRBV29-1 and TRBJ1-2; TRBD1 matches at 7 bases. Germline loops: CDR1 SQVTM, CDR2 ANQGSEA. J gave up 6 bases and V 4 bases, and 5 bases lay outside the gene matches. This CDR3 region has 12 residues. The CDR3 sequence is CSVGGTVNGYTF. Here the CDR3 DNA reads TGCAGCGTTGGCGGGACAGTCAATGGCTACACCTTC.

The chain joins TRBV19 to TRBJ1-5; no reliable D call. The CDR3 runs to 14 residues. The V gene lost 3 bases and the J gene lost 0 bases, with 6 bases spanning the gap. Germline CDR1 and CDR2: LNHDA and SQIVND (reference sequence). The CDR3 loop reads CASSISSSNQPQHF. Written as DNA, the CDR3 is TGTGCCAGTAGTATTAGCTCTAGCAATCAGCCCCAGCATTTT.

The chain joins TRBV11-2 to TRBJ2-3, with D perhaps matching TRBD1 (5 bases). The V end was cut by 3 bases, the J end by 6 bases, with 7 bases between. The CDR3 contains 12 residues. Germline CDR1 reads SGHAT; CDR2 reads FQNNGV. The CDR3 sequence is CASSFQGDTQYF. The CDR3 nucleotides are TGTGCCAGCAGCTTTCAGGGCGATACGCAGTATTTT. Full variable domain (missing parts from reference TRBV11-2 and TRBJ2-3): EAGVAQSPRYKIIEKRQSVAFWCNPISGHATLYWYQQILGQGPKLLIQFQNNGVVDDSQLPKDRFSAERLKGVDSTLKIQPAKLEDSAVYLCASSFQGDTQYFGPGTRLTVL.

CDR3 DNA: TGTGCCACCAGCAGAGATCACTACAGGGACGGGTCACCCCTCCACTTT. Its protein is CATSRDHYRDGSPLHF. The chain recombines TRBV15 with TRBJ1-6, with D maybe TRBD1 (6 bases). Per the germline V gene, CDR1 is LNHNV and CDR2 is YYDKDF (reference sequence). This CDR3 has 16 amino acids. Trimming took off 0 bases at V and 10 bases at J, with 16 bases between the two ends.

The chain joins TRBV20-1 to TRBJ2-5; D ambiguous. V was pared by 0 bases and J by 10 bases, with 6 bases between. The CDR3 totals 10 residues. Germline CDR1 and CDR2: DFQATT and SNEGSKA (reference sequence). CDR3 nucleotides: TGCAGTGCTAGAGAGGGGTACCAGTACTTC. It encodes CSAREGYQYF.

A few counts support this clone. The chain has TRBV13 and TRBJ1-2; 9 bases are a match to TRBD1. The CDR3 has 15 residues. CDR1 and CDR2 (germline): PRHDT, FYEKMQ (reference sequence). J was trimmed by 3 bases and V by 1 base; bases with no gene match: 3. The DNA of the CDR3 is TGTGCCAGCAGCTTAGACAGGGGGCTGGACTATGGCTACACCTTC. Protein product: CASSLDRGLDYGYTF.

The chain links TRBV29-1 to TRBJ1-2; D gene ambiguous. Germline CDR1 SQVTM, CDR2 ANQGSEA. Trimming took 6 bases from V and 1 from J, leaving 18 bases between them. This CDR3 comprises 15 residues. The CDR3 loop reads CSVTHGMGNNYGYTF. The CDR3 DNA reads TGCAGCGTGACCCACGGTATGGGTAATAACTATGGCTACACCTTC.

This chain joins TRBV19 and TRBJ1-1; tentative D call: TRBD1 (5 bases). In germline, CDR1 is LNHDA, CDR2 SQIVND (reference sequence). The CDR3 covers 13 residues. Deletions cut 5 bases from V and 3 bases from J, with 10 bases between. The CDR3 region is CASSLGTHTEAFF. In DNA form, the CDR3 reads TGTGCCAGTAGTTTGGGGACCCACACTGAAGCTTTCTTT.

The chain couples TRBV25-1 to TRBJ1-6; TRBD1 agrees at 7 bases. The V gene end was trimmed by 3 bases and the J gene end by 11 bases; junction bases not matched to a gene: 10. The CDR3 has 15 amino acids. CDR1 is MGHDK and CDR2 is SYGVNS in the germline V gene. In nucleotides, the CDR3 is TGTGCCAGCAGTGATCACGGACAGGAGTTTACACCCCTCCACTTT. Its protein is CASSDHGQEFTPLHF.

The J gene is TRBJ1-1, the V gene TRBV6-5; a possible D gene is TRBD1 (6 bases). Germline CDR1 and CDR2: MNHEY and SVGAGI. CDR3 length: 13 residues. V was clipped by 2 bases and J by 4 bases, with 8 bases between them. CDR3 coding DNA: TGTGCCAGCAGTTACAACAGGGTCACTGAAGCTTTCTTT. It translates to CASSYNRVTEAFF.

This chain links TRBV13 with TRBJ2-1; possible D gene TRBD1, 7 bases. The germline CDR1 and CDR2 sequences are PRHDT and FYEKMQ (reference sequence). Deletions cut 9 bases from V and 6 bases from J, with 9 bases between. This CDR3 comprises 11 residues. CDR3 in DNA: TGTGCCAGTCAGGGGGGCAATGAGCAGTTCTTC. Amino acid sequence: CASQGGNEQFF.

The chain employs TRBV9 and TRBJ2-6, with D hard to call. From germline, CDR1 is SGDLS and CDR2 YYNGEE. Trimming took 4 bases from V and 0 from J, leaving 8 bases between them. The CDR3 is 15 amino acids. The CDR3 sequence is CASSSQVSGANVLTF. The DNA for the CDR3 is TGTGCCAGCAGCAGCCAGGTCTCTGGGGCCAACGTCCTGACTTTC.

In DNA form, the CDR3 reads TGCAGCGCCTTAGCCTATGGCTACACCTTC. It encodes CSALAYGYTF. The V and J genes are TRBV29-1 and TRBJ1-2; D uncertain. Trimming removed 7 bases from V and 4 bases from J, with 7 bases in between. The CDR3 is 10 residues long. The germline V gene has CDR1 SQVTM and CDR2 ANQGSEA.

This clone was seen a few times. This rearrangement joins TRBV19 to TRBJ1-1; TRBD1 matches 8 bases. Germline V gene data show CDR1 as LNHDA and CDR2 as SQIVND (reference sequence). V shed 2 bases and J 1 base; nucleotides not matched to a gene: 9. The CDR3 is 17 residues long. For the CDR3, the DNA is TGTGCCAGTAGTATATGGACGTGGGGACAGGCGAACACTGAAGCTTTCTTT. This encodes CASSIWTWGQANTEAFF.

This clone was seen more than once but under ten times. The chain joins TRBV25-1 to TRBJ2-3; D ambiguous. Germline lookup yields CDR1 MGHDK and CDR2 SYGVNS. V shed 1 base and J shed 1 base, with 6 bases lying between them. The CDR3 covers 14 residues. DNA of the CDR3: TGTGCCAGCAGTGAATTGTGGGGCACAGATACGCAGTATTTT. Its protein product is CASSELWGTDTQYF.